This T cell receptor (beta chain) was documented in a study of blood T cells in healthy people across ages. Through a sample-barcoded 5' primer and a J-beta primer mix, a second PCR was run for roughly 6 to 12 cycles. The authors tagged each cDNA molecule using a template-switch adaptor with 12 random nucleotides. TCRdb re-analysed the 5' RACE reads in MiXCR, keeping a single row per CDR3 protein. This sample has approximately 690,000 distinct CDR3 sequences, with around 54% found just once. CDR3 length equals 15 residues. The germline V gene encodes CDR1 MGHRA and CDR2 YSYEKL. The V segment lost 1 base and the J segment 3 bases; nucleotides outside the gene matches: 4.

Sequenced material: blood. The clonotype originates from a man aged 55 to 70 in good health. The chain couples TRBV4-1 to TRBJ2-7; 9 nucleotides line up with TRBD2. CDR3 bases: TGCGCCAGCAGCCAAGGGACTAGCGCCATCTACGAGCAGTACTTC. Protein sequence: CASSQGTSAIYEQYF.